This is a list of T cell receptor beta chains from one sample in a study of tumor-infiltrating lymphocytes in primary liver carcinoma. TCRdb re-derived calls from the multiplex PCR reads in MiXCR, one entry per CDR3 protein. This repertoire shows 300,000 to 400,000 distinct CDR3 sequences, approximately 64% found once; its top ten account for 5% to 6.5%. The sequenced sample was peripheral blood. Source of these receptors: a man aged 40-50 years with primary liver carcinoma and hepatitis B virus infection. Each CDR3 is given with its conserved first and last residue. The D gene is left open where the match is weak. The size of a clone is reported for some rows only, either as once, few or many, or as a class for expanded clones.

d_call: .
clone_size: .
j_call: TRBJ2-4
v_call: TRBV11-2
cdr3_aa: CASSLVYGTNIQYF
cdr3_nt: TGTGCCAGCAGCCTAGTTTATGGGACAAACATTCAGTACTTC

d_call: .
clone_size: many
j_call: TRBJ2-7
v_call: TRBV11-2
cdr3_aa: CASSPILALQYF
cdr3_nt: TGTGCCAGCAGCCCAATTTTGGCTTTGCAGTACTTC

d_call: .
clone_size: .
j_call: TRBJ1-1
v_call: TRBV7-9
cdr3_aa: CASSPQGEAEAFF
cdr3_nt: TGTGCCAGCAGCCCTCAAGGGGAGGCTGAAGCTTTCTTT

d_call: TRBD2
clone_size: few
j_call: TRBJ2-7
v_call: TRBV30
cdr3_aa: CTGGPWDEQYF
cdr3_nt: TGTACGGGAGGGCCTTGGGACGAGCAGTACTTC

d_call: .
clone_size: .
j_call: TRBJ2-3
v_call: TRBV11-2
cdr3_aa: CVSSLDRAGKADTQYF
cdr3_nt: TGTGTCAGCAGCTTAGATCGGGCAGGGAAGGCAGATACGCAGTATTTT

d_call: .
clone_size: .
j_call: TRBJ1-2
v_call: TRBV6-4
cdr3_aa: CASSEGGIYGGYTF
cdr3_nt: TGTGCCAGCAGCGAGGGCGGAATATATGGCGGCTACACCTTC

d_call: TRBD2
clone_size: .
j_call: TRBJ2-7
v_call: TRBV7-9
cdr3_aa: CASSLQPGLAGGYEQYF
cdr3_nt: TGTGCCAGCAGCCTGCAACCGGGACTAGCGGGAGGATACGAGCAGTACTTC

d_call: .
clone_size: many
j_call: TRBJ2-3
v_call: TRBV6-5
cdr3_aa: CASSFDLGDTQYF
cdr3_nt: TGTGCCAGCAGTTTCGATCTAGGGGATACGCAGTATTTT

d_call: TRBD1
clone_size: .
j_call: TRBJ1-1
v_call: TRBV5-1
cdr3_aa: CASRNFQGANTEAFF
cdr3_nt: TGCGCCAGCAGGAACTTCCAGGGGGCGAACACTGAAGCTTTCTTT

d_call: TRBD1
clone_size: many
j_call: TRBJ2-4
v_call: TRBV6-5
cdr3_aa: CASRQDTGGTQYF
cdr3_nt: TGTGCCAGCAGACAGGATACAGGGGGCACTCAGTACTTC

d_call: .
clone_size: many
j_call: TRBJ2-5
v_call: TRBV5-6
cdr3_aa: CASSWTPDWLTQYF
cdr3_nt: TGTGCCAGCAGCTGGACTCCGGATTGGTTGACCCAGTACTTC

d_call: .
clone_size: .
j_call: TRBJ2-1
v_call: TRBV10-1
cdr3_aa: CASSEILAVYNEQFF
cdr3_nt: TGCGCCAGCAGTGAGATTCTAGCAGTTTACAATGAGCAGTTCTTC

d_call: TRBD1
clone_size: many
j_call: TRBJ2-1
v_call: TRBV6-2/TRBV6-3
cdr3_aa: CASSPHRGRGGGGNEQFF
cdr3_nt: TGTGCCAGCAGTCCCCACAGGGGGAGAGGGGGTGGAGGAAATGAGCAGTTCTTC

d_call: .
clone_size: .
j_call: TRBJ2-7
v_call: TRBV11-2
cdr3_aa: CASTHLGRTYERYF
cdr3_nt: TGTGCCAGCACCCATTTAGGACGAACCTACGAGCGGTACTTC

d_call: .
clone_size: .
j_call: TRBJ2-3
v_call: TRBV5-1
cdr3_aa: CASSLLHGTDTQYF
cdr3_nt: TGCGCCAGCAGCTTGCTACACGGCACAGATACGCAGTATTTT

d_call: .
clone_size: .
j_call: TRBJ2-2
v_call: TRBV5-1
cdr3_aa: CASSLVSGPPGELFF
cdr3_nt: TGCGCCAGCAGCTTGGTATCAGGGCCCCCCGGGGAGCTCTTTTTT

d_call: .
clone_size: .
j_call: TRBJ1-2
v_call: TRBV10-3
cdr3_aa: CAINTGRYGYTF
cdr3_nt: TGTGCCATCAACACAGGGCGCTATGGCTACACCTTC

d_call: .
clone_size: many
j_call: TRBJ2-2
v_call: TRBV11-2
cdr3_aa: CASSRSPPGVTGELFF
cdr3_nt: TGTGCCAGCAGCCGCAGTCCGCCAGGGGTCACCGGGGAGCTGTTTTTT

d_call: .
clone_size: .
j_call: TRBJ2-1
v_call: TRBV11-3
cdr3_aa: CASSPDDHEQLF
cdr3_nt: TGTGCCAGCAGTCCGGATGACCATGAGCAGTTATTC

d_call: .
clone_size: many
j_call: TRBJ1-1
v_call: TRBV29-1
cdr3_aa: CSVNDGNTEAFF
cdr3_nt: TGCAGCGTTAATGACGGGAACACTGAAGCTTTCTTT

d_call: TRBD1
clone_size: .
j_call: TRBJ2-3
v_call: TRBV11-2
cdr3_aa: CASSLEGATGADTQYF
cdr3_nt: TGTGCCAGCAGTTTAGAGGGGGCCACGGGCGCAGATACGCAGTATTTT

d_call: TRBD1
clone_size: .
j_call: TRBJ1-4
v_call: TRBV4-1
cdr3_aa: CASSQEAGQLNEKLFF
cdr3_nt: TGCGCCAGCAGCCAAGAGGCGGGACAGCTTAATGAAAAACTGTTTTTT

d_call: TRBD1
clone_size: .
j_call: TRBJ1-2
v_call: TRBV6-5
cdr3_aa: CASSILDRGYGYTF
cdr3_nt: TGTGCCAGCTCCATACTAGACAGGGGATATGGCTACACCTTC

d_call: .
clone_size: .
j_call: TRBJ2-1
v_call: TRBV6-1
cdr3_aa: CASSARWQKENEQFF
cdr3_nt: TGTGCCAGCAGTGCCCGATGGCAGAAAGAGAATGAGCAGTTCTTC

d_call: TRBD1
clone_size: .
j_call: TRBJ2-3
v_call: TRBV12-3/TRBV12-4
cdr3_aa: CASGTGTGLDTQYF
cdr3_nt: TGTGCCAGCGGGACCGGGACAGGACTAGATACGCAGTATTTT

d_call: TRBD2
clone_size: many
j_call: TRBJ2-2
v_call: TRBV29-1
cdr3_aa: CSVPSGTSGRGANTGELFF
cdr3_nt: TGCAGCGTTCCAAGTGGGACTAGCGGGAGAGGCGCGAACACCGGGGAGCTGTTTTTT

d_call: .
clone_size: .
j_call: TRBJ2-7
v_call: TRBV6-2/TRBV6-3
cdr3_aa: CANISRLNYEQYF
cdr3_nt: TGTGCCAACATATCCCGGCTGAACTACGAGCAGTACTTC

d_call: TRBD2
clone_size: .
j_call: TRBJ2-1
v_call: TRBV29-1
cdr3_aa: CSVETTSVNEQFF
cdr3_nt: TGCAGCGTTGAAACAACTAGCGTCAATGAGCAGTTCTTC

d_call: TRBD2
clone_size: many
j_call: TRBJ2-2
v_call: TRBV6-5
cdr3_aa: CASSSGLAVANTGELFF
cdr3_nt: TGTGCCAGCAGTTCGGGACTAGCGGTGGCGAACACCGGGGAGCTGTTTTTT

d_call: .
clone_size: .
j_call: TRBJ2-7
v_call: TRBV7-9
cdr3_aa: CASSPTGSYEQYF
cdr3_nt: TGTGCCAGCAGCCCGACAGGCTCCTACGAGCAGTACTTC

d_call: TRBD2
clone_size: .
j_call: TRBJ2-1
v_call: TRBV6-1
cdr3_aa: CPSSEATSGRGREQFF
cdr3_nt: TGTCCCAGCAGTGAAGCGACTAGCGGTAGGGGGCGGGAACAGTTCTTC

d_call: .
clone_size: .
j_call: TRBJ1-5
v_call: TRBV6-1
cdr3_aa: CASRHAVNSNQPQHF
cdr3_nt: TGTGCCAGCCGCCACGCAGTCAATAGCAATCAGCCCCAGCATTTT

d_call: .
clone_size: many
j_call: TRBJ2-5
v_call: TRBV6-5
cdr3_aa: CASSSNYQTYQETQYF
cdr3_nt: TGTGCCAGCAGCTCCAACTACCAAACGTACCAAGAGACCCAGTACTTC

d_call: .
clone_size: once
j_call: TRBJ2-1
v_call: TRBV12-3/TRBV12-4
cdr3_aa: CASTPARSYNEQFF
cdr3_nt: TGTGCCAGCACCCCAGCGAGATCCTACAATGAGCAGTTCTTC

d_call: .
clone_size: .
j_call: TRBJ2-7
v_call: TRBV24-1
cdr3_aa: CATGDNRDNLYF
cdr3_nt: TGTGCCACCGGTGATAACCGGGACAATTTGTACTTC

d_call: .
clone_size: .
j_call: TRBJ2-5
v_call: TRBV11-2
cdr3_aa: CASSLESVQEAQYF
cdr3_nt: TGTGCCAGTAGCTTAGAGTCCGTGCAAGAGGCCCAGTACTTC

d_call: .
clone_size: .
j_call: TRBJ1-5
v_call: TRBV4-2
cdr3_aa: CASSQNLQSNRPQHF
cdr3_nt: TGTGCCAGCAGCCAAAATTTACAGTCAAATAGGCCCCAGCATTTT

d_call: .
clone_size: .
j_call: TRBJ2-1
v_call: TRBV10-3
cdr3_aa: CAIRNTSSSYNGQFF
cdr3_nt: TGTGCCATCAGGAATACTAGTTCCTCCTACAATGGGCAGTTCTTC

d_call: .
clone_size: .
j_call: TRBJ2-1
v_call: TRBV28
cdr3_aa: CASSLTGPGREQFF
cdr3_nt: TGTGCCAGCAGTTTGACCGGACCGGGACGTGAACAGTTCTTC

d_call: .
clone_size: .
j_call: TRBJ2-7
v_call: TRBV11-2
cdr3_aa: CASSLRWWSYEQYF
cdr3_nt: TGTGCCAGCAGCCTGAGGTGGTGGTCCTACGAGCAGTACTTC

d_call: TRBD1
clone_size: many
j_call: TRBJ2-5
v_call: TRBV4-3
cdr3_aa: CASSPGQGGETQYF
cdr3_nt: TGCGCCAGCAGCCCAGGACAGGGAGGAGAGACCCAGTACTTC

d_call: TRBD1
clone_size: .
j_call: TRBJ2-1
v_call: TRBV5-6
cdr3_aa: CASSELTGFGGEQFF
cdr3_nt: TGTGCCAGCAGCGAATTGACAGGGTTTGGGGGTGAGCAGTTCTTC

d_call: .
clone_size: .
j_call: TRBJ2-3
v_call: TRBV10-1
cdr3_aa: CASARATQYF
cdr3_nt: TGCGCCAGTGCCAGAGCTACGCAGTATTTT

d_call: TRBD1
clone_size: few
j_call: TRBJ2-7
v_call: TRBV7-9
cdr3_aa: CASSSNRGRYEQYF
cdr3_nt: TGTGCCAGCAGCAGCAACAGGGGTCGCTACGAGCAGTACTTC